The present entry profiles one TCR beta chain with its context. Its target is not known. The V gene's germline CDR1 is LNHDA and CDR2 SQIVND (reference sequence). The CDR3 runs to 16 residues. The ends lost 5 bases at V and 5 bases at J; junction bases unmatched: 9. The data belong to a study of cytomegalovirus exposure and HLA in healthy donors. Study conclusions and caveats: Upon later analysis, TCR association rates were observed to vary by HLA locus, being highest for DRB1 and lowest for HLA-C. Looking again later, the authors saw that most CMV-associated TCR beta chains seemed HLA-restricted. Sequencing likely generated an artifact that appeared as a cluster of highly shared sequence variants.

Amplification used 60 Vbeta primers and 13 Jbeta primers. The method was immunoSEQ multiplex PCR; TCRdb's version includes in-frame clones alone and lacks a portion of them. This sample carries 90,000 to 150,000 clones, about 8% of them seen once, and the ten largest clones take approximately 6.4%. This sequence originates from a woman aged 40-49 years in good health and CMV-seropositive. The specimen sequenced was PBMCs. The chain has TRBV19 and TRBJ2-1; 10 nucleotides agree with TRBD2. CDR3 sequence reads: CASSASLAGKNNEQFF. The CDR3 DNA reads TGTGCCAGTAGTGCCTCACTAGCGGGGAAAAACAATGAGCAGTTCTTC.